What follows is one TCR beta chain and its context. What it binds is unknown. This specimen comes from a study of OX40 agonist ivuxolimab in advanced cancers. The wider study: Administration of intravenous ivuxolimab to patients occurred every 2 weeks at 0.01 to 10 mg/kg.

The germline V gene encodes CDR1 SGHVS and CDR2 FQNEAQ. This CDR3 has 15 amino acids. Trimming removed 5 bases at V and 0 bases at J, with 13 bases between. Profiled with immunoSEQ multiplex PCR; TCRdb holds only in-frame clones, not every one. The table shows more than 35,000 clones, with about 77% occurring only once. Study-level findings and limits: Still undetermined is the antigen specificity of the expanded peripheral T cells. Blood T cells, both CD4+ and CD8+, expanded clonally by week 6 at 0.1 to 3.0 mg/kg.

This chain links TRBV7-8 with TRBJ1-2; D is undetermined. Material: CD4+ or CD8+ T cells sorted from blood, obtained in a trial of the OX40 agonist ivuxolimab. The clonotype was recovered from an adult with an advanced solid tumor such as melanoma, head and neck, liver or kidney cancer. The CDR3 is CASSPQPLTNYGYTF. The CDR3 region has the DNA TGTGCCAGCAGCCCACAGCCCTTAACTAACTATGGCTACACCTTC.